Listed below are T cell receptor beta chains from one sample, sequenced in a study of cytomegalovirus exposure and HLA in healthy donors. The table came from immunoSEQ multiplex PCR; TCRdb's copy has only in-frame clones and leaves some out. The data show about 200,000 clones, 84% seen once. The sequenced sample was PBMCs. Receptors were obtained from a woman under 40 in good health and CMV-seropositive. CDR3s include the opening cysteine and the closing phenylalanine or tryptophan. Each record gives: V gene, clone size, D gene, J gene, CDR3 length, CDR3 protein, CDR3 DNA. A D gene is named only where the DNA matches it firmly. Not every row has a clone size; where given, it reads once, few, many or a size class.

TRBV27	-	TRBD1	TRBJ1-5	14	CASSLGTGGQPQHF	TGTGCCAGCAGTCTAGGGACAGGGGGTCAGCCCCAGCATTTT
TRBV6-5	-	-	TRBJ2-5	14	CASSYREAQETQYF	TGTGCCAGCAGTTACCGGGAAGCCCAAGAGACCCAGTACTTC
TRBV6-1	-	TRBD1	TRBJ1-1	14	CASSEAGGETEAFF	TGTGCCAGCAGTGAAGCAGGGGGCGAGACTGAAGCTTTCTTT
TRBV5-1	-	-	TRBJ2-2	14	CASTTTTATGELFF	TGCGCCAGCACCACCACGACAGCGACCGGGGAGCTGTTTTTT
TRBV30	-	TRBD1	TRBJ1-1	13	CAWSAGGQPGAFF	TGTGCCTGGAGCGCAGGGGGCCAGCCCGGAGCTTTCTTT
TRBV5-1	once	TRBD2	TRBJ2-1	15	CASSWASGGYNEQFF	TGCGCCAGCAGCTGGGCTAGCGGAGGCTACAATGAGCAGTTCTTC
TRBV2	-	-	TRBJ1-5	14	CASERNRVYQPQHF	TGTGCCAGCGAACGAAACAGGGTATATCAGCCCCAGCATTTT
TRBV29-1	-	-	TRBJ2-4	11	CSAEVGSIQYF	TGCAGCGCCGAGGTTGGGAGCATTCAGTACTTC
TRBV6-5	-	-	TRBJ2-2	14	CASTGQLNTGELFF	TGTGCCAGCACCGGACAGTTAAACACCGGGGAGCTGTTTTTT
TRBV15	-	-	TRBJ1-1	16	CATSRDRGIGATEAFF	TGTGCCACCAGCAGAGATCGGGGTATAGGAGCCACTGAAGCTTTCTTT
TRBV5-1	-	-	TRBJ1-3	14	CASSLGVSGNTIYF	TGCGCCAGCAGCTTGGGAGTCTCTGGAAACACCATATATTTT
TRBV7-9	once	-	TRBJ1-2	12	CASGQNNYGYTF	TGTGCCAGCGGACAGAACAACTATGGCTACACCTTC
TRBV29-1	-	TRBD2	TRBJ2-2	15	CSVVPSGVNTGELFF	TGCAGCGTTGTCCCTAGCGGAGTGAACACCGGGGAGCTGTTTTTT
TRBV7-9	-	-	TRBJ2-7	14	CASSISTAYYEQYF	TGTGCCAGCAGCATCTCGACAGCTTACTACGAGCAGTACTTC
TRBV5-1	-	TRBD2	TRBJ2-2	18	CASSPGLAGWSNTGELFF	TGCGCCAGCAGCCCGGGACTAGCGGGGTGGTCCAACACCGGGGAGCTGTTTTTT
TRBV4-1	once	-	TRBJ2-1	14	CASSNLGTRDEQFF	TGCGCCAGCAGCAACCTCGGGACTCGCGATGAGCAGTTCTTC
TRBV5-6	-	-	TRBJ2-1	15	CASSLRMSSYNEQFF	TGTGCCAGCAGCTTGCGTATGAGCTCCTACAATGAGCAGTTCTTC
TRBV19	-	-	TRBJ2-7	14	CASSIGQGIYEQYF	TGTGCCAGTAGTATTGGGCAGGGTATCTACGAGCAGTACTTC
TRBV5-1	-	TRBD1	TRBJ2-3	16	CASSSTGGLVPDTQYF	TGCGCCAGCAGCTCAACAGGGGGCTTGGTCCCAGATACGCAGTATTTT
TRBV6-5	-	-	TRBJ1-1	14	CASSYDGSFTEAFF	TGTGCCAGCAGTTATGACGGGAGCTTTACTGAAGCTTTCTTT
TRBV5-8	-	-	TRBJ1-1	13	CASRGRGNTEAFF	TGTGCCAGCAGAGGACGGGGGAACACTGAAGCTTTCTTT
TRBV7-2	few	-	TRBJ1-2	12	CASTLRTEGYTF	TGTGCCAGCACCCTACGGACAGAAGGCTACACCTTC
TRBV7-9	-	TRBD2	TRBJ2-7	14	CASRLSGREYEQYF	TGTGCCAGCAGGTTGTCTGGGCGGGAGTACGAGCAGTACTTC
TRBV12-5	-	-	TRBJ2-3	15	CASGLSGLSTDTQYF	TGTGCTAGTGGTCTTTCGGGACTCAGCACAGATACGCAGTATTTT
TRBV2	-	TRBD2	TRBJ2-1	15	CASNEGTSGYNEQFF	TGTGCCAGCAACGAGGGGACTAGCGGGTACAATGAGCAGTTCTTC
TRBV20-1	-	-	TRBJ2-5	11	CSARRQETQYF	TGCAGTGCCAGGCGTCAGGAGACCCAGTACTTC
TRBV5-1	-	-	TRBJ1-2	14	CASSLASSDYGYTF	TGCGCCAGCAGCTTGGCTTCCAGTGACTATGGCTACACCTTC
TRBV29-1	-	-	TRBJ2-5	14	CSVERGLGSETQYF	TGCAGCGTTGAAAGAGGGTTGGGGAGCGAGACCCAGTACTTC
TRBV28	-	TRBD2	TRBJ2-6	18	CASSLGGTSGSGANVLTF	TGTGCCAGCAGTTTAGGAGGGACTAGCGGATCTGGGGCCAACGTCCTGACTTTC
TRBV6-5	few	-	TRBJ1-5	16	CASSYGSPGRGQPQHF	TGTGCCAGCAGTTATGGATCACCGGGTAGAGGTCAGCCCCAGCATTTT
TRBV2	-	-	TRBJ1-2	15	CASSVGTAEIGGYTF	TGTGCCAGCAGTGTGGGAACAGCGGAGATTGGTGGCTACACCTTC
TRBV30	-	TRBD2	TRBJ2-7	16	CAWSVRTSGPRYEQYF	TGTGCCTGGAGTGTCAGGACTAGCGGGCCACGCTACGAGCAGTACTTC
TRBV28	-	TRBD1	TRBJ1-5	15	CASSHRGQVNQPQHF	TGTGCCAGCAGTCATCGTGGACAGGTCAATCAGCCCCAGCATTTT
TRBV7-9	-	TRBD2	TRBJ2-7	15	CASSTSGGNPYEQYF	TGTGCCAGCAGCACGTCGGGAGGGAACCCCTACGAGCAGTACTTC
TRBV28	once	TRBD1	TRBJ2-1	15	CASRETGLLYNEQFF	TGTGCCAGCAGAGAGACAGGGCTTCTCTACAATGAGCAGTTCTTC
TRBV7-6	-	TRBD1	TRBJ2-7	13	CASSPTGAYEQYF	TGTGCCAGCAGCCCCACAGGGGCCTACGAGCAGTACTTC
TRBV10-3	-	-	TRBJ1-5	14	CAISEAGPGQPQHF	TGTGCCATCAGTGAGGCAGGGCCGGGTCAGCCCCAGCATTTT
TRBV6-5	-	-	TRBJ2-7	15	CASSYAAGQNYEQYF	TGTGCCAGCAGTTACGCGGCCGGACAAAACTACGAGCAGTACTTC
TRBV29-1	-	-	TRBJ2-7	13	CSVTGKTPYEQYF	TGCAGCGTAACAGGGAAGACCCCCTACGAGCAGTACTTC
TRBV28	once	-	TRBJ2-4	15	CASSLPGGPKNIQYF	TGTGCCAGCAGTCTCCCGGGGGGCCCCAAAAACATTCAGTACTTC
TRBV30	few	-	TRBJ1-2	12	CAWSGVHYGYTF	TGTGCCTGGAGTGGAGTGCACTATGGCTACACCTTC
TRBV5-4	-	-	TRBJ2-1	16	CASSPRAGTSHNEQFF	TGTGCCAGCAGCCCTCGAGCCGGGACTTCACACAATGAGCAGTTCTTC
TRBV19	-	TRBD1	TRBJ2-5	16	CASRPAGTGAQETQYF	TGTGCCAGTAGACCAGCGGGGACAGGGGCCCAAGAGACCCAGTACTTC
TRBV29-1	once	TRBD1	TRBJ1-2	13	CSVLPDRGYGYTF	TGCAGCGTTCTACCGGACAGGGGCTATGGCTACACCTTC
TRBV5-1	-	TRBD1	TRBJ1-1	15	CASSAKDRGQTEAFF	TGCGCCAGCAGCGCAAAGGACAGGGGGCAAACTGAAGCTTTCTTT
TRBV5-1	once	-	TRBJ2-3	14	CASSPSGDTDTQYF	TGCGCCAGCAGCCCCTCGGGAGACACAGATACGCAGTATTTT
TRBV7-6	-	-	TRBJ2-7	14	CASSPERASYEQYF	TGTGCCAGCAGCCCCGAGAGGGCCAGCTACGAGCAGTACTTC
TRBV19	-	-	TRBJ2-7	14	CATSRRSSSYEQYF	TGTGCCACTAGCCGGCGGTCCAGCTCCTACGAGCAGTACTTC
TRBV4-2	-	-	TRBJ2-7	16	CASSVPPSGSFHEQYF	TGTGCCAGCAGCGTCCCTCCGAGCGGCTCCTTCCACGAGCAGTACTTC
TRBV6-1	-	-	TRBJ2-7	15	CASTGLGSRGYEQYF	TGTGCCAGCACCGGCTTGGGTAGTCGAGGCTACGAGCAGTACTTC